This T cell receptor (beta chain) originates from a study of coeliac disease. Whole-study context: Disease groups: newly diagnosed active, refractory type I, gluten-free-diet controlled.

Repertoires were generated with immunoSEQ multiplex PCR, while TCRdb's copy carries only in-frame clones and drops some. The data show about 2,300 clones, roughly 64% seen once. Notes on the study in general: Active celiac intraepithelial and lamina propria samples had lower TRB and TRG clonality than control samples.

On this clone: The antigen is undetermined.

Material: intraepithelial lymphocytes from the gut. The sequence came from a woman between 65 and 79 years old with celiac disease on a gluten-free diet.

The CDR3 protein is CASSRLNRGYNNQPQHF. In nucleotides, the CDR3 is TGTGCCAGCAGCAGACTTAACAGGGGTTATAACAATCAGCCCCAGCATTTT. V usage is TRBV5-4 and J usage is TRBJ1-5; 7 positions agree with TRBD1. The CDR3 covers 17 residues. From germline, CDR1 is SGHNT and CDR2 YYREEE (reference sequence). V shed 4 bases, J shed 3 bases, and the junction held 13 bases outside the gene matches.